This T cell receptor beta chain derives from a study of T cell responses to AZD1222 COVID-19 vaccine. Study-level results: Sampling captured repertoires only after the peak T cell response. The sample set comprised mostly white British donors with more females, and clonal diversity was possibly underestimated. Only 6 or 7 people who got AZD1222 tested seropositive at baseline. Compared with day 0, the breadth and depth of the Spike-specific TCR repertoire rose significantly after two doses of AZD1222.

Assay used: immunoSEQ multiplex PCR; TCRdb lists only in-frame clones, some missing. The sample includes 100,000 to 120,000 clones, over 85% of them seen just once. A remark on this clone: Antigen: not known.

Trimming cost V 0 bases and J 3 bases, with 12 bases left between them. The CDR3 consists of 15 residues. Germline CDR1 is LNHDA and CDR2 is SQIVND (reference sequence). V usage is TRBV19 and J usage is TRBJ2-7, with D unclear. The clonotype originates from an adult who received the AZD1222 COVID-19 vaccine. The material sequenced was peripheral blood, taken 28 days after the second AZD1222 dose. The CDR3 here is CASSIETGAYYEQYF. CDR3 nucleotide sequence: TGTGCCAGTAGTATAGAGACTGGCGCTTACTACGAGCAGTACTTC.